Following are 4 T cell receptor beta chains from one sample sequenced in a study of blood T cell repertoires in COVID-19. Using immunoSEQ multiplex PCR, the repertoire was profiled, and TCRdb retains in-frame clones only, with some absent. The repertoire has about 120,000 clones, approximately 88% of them found once; the top ten carry nearly 0.85%. The sample taken for sequencing was peripheral blood. These receptors came from a woman between 70 and 85 years old with acute or convalescent COVID-19.

This sequence joins TRBV6-5 and TRBJ2-1, with 8 bases aligning to TRBD1. The CDR3 has 14 residues. The V segment lost 6 bases and the J segment 9 bases; nucleotides outside the gene matches: 10. Germline CDR1 is MNHEY and CDR2 is SVGAGI. Here the CDR3 reads CASSRQTGVGEQFF. Here the CDR3 DNA reads TGTGCCAGCAGCAGACAGACAGGGGTTGGTGAGCAGTTCTTC.

This clone has only one observation. The chain is built from TRBV6-5 and TRBJ1-2; 7 bases agree with TRBD1. Trimming removed 4 bases from V and 4 bases from J; junction bases left unmatched: 12. Germline-derived CDR1 and CDR2 are MNHEY and SVGAGI. The CDR3 loop spans 16 amino acids. CDR3 DNA: TGTGCCAGCAGTTCGGACGACAGGGTGGGTTCCTATGGCTACACCTTC. The encoded protein is CASSSDDRVGSYGYTF.

The rearrangement uses TRBV15 and TRBJ2-7; D perhaps matches TRBD2 (6 bases). This CDR3 contains 15 residues. Germline V gives CDR1 LNHNV, CDR2 YYDKDF (reference sequence). V was shortened by 0 bases and J by 3 bases, with 12 bases between the two germline ends. The CDR3 nucleotides read TGTGCCACCAGCAGAGATGGTAGCGGAATCTACGAGCAGTACTTC. Encoded protein: CATSRDGSGIYEQYF.

This clone was seen only once. The sample carries other DNA sequences with the same CDR3. The V call is TRBV19, the J call TRBJ1-1; D remains ambiguous. This CDR3 is 14 amino acids long. V gave up 4 bases and J gave up 0 bases, with 9 bases separating them. Germline CDR1 reads LNHDA; CDR2 reads SQIVND (reference sequence). The CDR3 is CASSTPGMNTEAFF. CDR3 DNA sequence: TGTGCCAGTAGTACTCCAGGCATGAACACTGAAGCTTTCTTT.